What follows are 27 T cell receptor beta chains derived from one specimen sequenced in a study of blood T cell repertoires in COVID-19 (dated by TCRdb to about 2020). Library method: the immunoSEQ multiplex PCR assay. TCRdb obtained this table from immuneACCESS and retained in-frame rearrangements with V and J assigned. These tables miss some clones; where compared with another copy, unresolved V genes account for less than half of the shortfall, and the remainder is unexplained. The sample table contains roughly 240,000 clones; only one count was recorded for around 82% of them. 3.6% of the sample is in the top ten clones. Sample: PBMCs or T cells enriched from blood (not recorded which). The receptors were gathered from a woman in her thirties or forties who had been exposed to COVID-19.

The V and J genes are TRBV5-4 and TRBJ2-1, with 10 bases identical to TRBD2. V was clipped by 0 bases and J by 5 bases; unmatched bases: 2. This CDR3 is built from 15 residues. Germline V gene sequence: CDR1 SGHNT, CDR2 YYREEE (reference sequence). The CDR3 DNA reads as TGTGCCAGCAGCTTGGGAGCGGGGGGGCACAATGAGCAGTTCTTC. Protein sequence: CASSLGAGGHNEQFF.

This clone is a singleton in its sample. The chain is built from TRBV4-2 and TRBJ2-7, with a possible D match to TRBD2 (5 bases). This CDR3 has 15 amino acids. Germline assignment: CDR1 LGHNA and CDR2 YNFKEQ. V was pared by 0 bases and J by 2 bases, with 11 bases between. The chain's CDR3 is CASSQEVGSAYEQYF. CDR3 bases: TGTGCCAGCAGCCAAGAAGTCGGTAGCGCCTACGAGCAGTACTTC.

The rearrangement joins TRBV3-1 (or the pseudogene TRBV3-2) to TRBJ2-7; 10 bases are a match to TRBD2. Trimming removed 5 bases from V and 3 bases from J; junction bases left unmatched: 7. CDR1 LGHDT and CDR2 YNNKEL come from the germline V gene (reference sequence). The CDR3 is 15 residues long. This CDR3 is CASSSSGGAFYEQYF. CDR3 bases: TGTGCCAGCAGCTCCAGCGGGGGGGCCTTCTACGAGCAGTACTTC.

The genes are TRBV28 and TRBJ1-6, with D maybe TRBD1 (6 bases). V gave up 2 bases and J gave up 6 bases, with 17 bases separating them. The CDR3 is 17 residues long. CDR1 is MDHEN and CDR2 is SYDVKM in the germline V gene. CDR3 region: CASSLQGSEVLNSPLHF. The CDR3 nucleotides read TGTGCCAGCAGTTTACAGGGGTCGGAGGTACTTAATTCACCCCTCCACTTT.

This chain uses TRBV7-9 with TRBJ1-3; D remains unclear. The length of the CDR3 is 15 residues. V was shortened by 5 bases and J by 1 base, with 12 bases between the two germline ends. Germline lookup yields CDR1 SEHNR and CDR2 FQNEAQ (reference sequence). CDR3 residues: CASSVTVESGNTIYF. CDR3 DNA sequence: TGTGCCAGCAGCGTTACGGTTGAATCTGGAAACACCATATATTTT.

The chain has TRBV5-6 and TRBJ2-7; possible D gene TRBD2, 5 bases. V lost 6 bases to trimming and J lost 2 bases, with 15 bases between them. This CDR3 is built from 14 residues. Germline V gene data show CDR1 as SGHDT and CDR2 as YYEEEE. The chain's CDR3 is CASTFEEAPYEQYF. In DNA form, the CDR3 reads TGTGCCAGCACCTTTGAGGAGGCCCCCTACGAGCAGTACTTC.

V and J are TRBV5-6 and TRBJ1-1, with D perhaps TRBD1 (5 bases). This CDR3 spans 14 amino acids. V lost 6 bases, J lost 4 bases, and 16 bases lay in between. The V gene's germline CDR1 is SGHDT and CDR2 YYEEEE. The CDR3 DNA reads as TGTGCCAGCACCCTTGGGGGGAGTCGCACTGAAGCTTTCTTT. It codes for CASTLGGSRTEAFF.

The chain couples TRBV19 to TRBJ1-1, with a weak D call TRBD1 (5 bases). The CDR3 contains 16 residues. Germline V gives CDR1 LNHDA, CDR2 SQIVND (reference sequence). The V gene lost 3 bases and the J gene lost 0 bases, with 14 bases spanning the gap. The CDR3 here is CASSIMDTGLNTEAFF. Here the CDR3 DNA reads TGTGCCAGTAGTATTATGGACACCGGATTGAACACTGAAGCTTTCTTT.

This sequence joins TRBV5-1 and TRBJ2-5, with D perhaps matching TRBD1 (5 bases). The CDR3 loop spans 13 amino acids. The germline CDR1 and CDR2 sequences are SGHRS and YFSETQ. Trimming removed 6 bases from V and 0 bases from J, with 9 bases in between. In DNA, the CDR3 is TGCGCCAGCACATTGGACAACCAAGAGACCCAGTACTTC. Its protein is CASTLDNQETQYF.

This chain uses TRBV12-3 or TRBV12-4 with TRBJ2-7; 7 nucleotides line up with TRBD1. J was trimmed by 4 bases and V by 3 bases; bases with no gene match: 3. CDR3 length equals 13 residues. CDR3 sequence (DNA): TGTGCCAGCAGTTTTAACAGGGGATACGAGCAGTACTTC. Translation gives CASSFNRGYEQYF.

The V and J genes are TRBV19 and TRBJ2-1; 12 bases are shared with TRBD2. J lost 10 bases, V lost 3 bases, and 7 bases had no gene match. The CDR3 is 15 amino acids. The germline gives CDR1 LNHDA, CDR2 SQIVND (reference sequence). The CDR3 DNA follows: TGTGCCAGTAGTATTTCTAGCGGGGGGGCCACGGAGCAGTTCTTC. This codes for CASSISSGGATEQFF.

This chain joins TRBV5-1 and TRBJ1-1; perhaps TRBD1 as D (6 bases). Germline assignment: CDR1 SGHRS and CDR2 YFSETQ. The CDR3 has 13 residues. V was cut by 6 bases and J by 0 bases, with 9 bases left in between. The chain's CDR3 is CASTGGLNTEAFF. CDR3 coding DNA: TGCGCCAGCACTGGGGGCCTGAACACTGAAGCTTTCTTT.

This clone turned up a few times. The chain is built from TRBV7-3 and TRBJ1-6; 9 nucleotides match TRBD1. V dropped 1 base and J dropped 7; count of bases not matched to a gene: 2. The CDR3 extends over 15 amino acids. From germline, CDR1 is SGHTA and CDR2 FQGTGA. CDR3 bases: TGTGCCAGCAGCTTAATCGGACAGGGGAATTCACCCCTCCACTTT. It yields the protein CASSLIGQGNSPLHF. Based on the CDR3 plus reference TRBV7-3 and TRBJ1-6, the full variable domain is GAGVSQTPSNKVTEKGKYVELRCDPISGHTALYWYRQSLGQGPEFLIYFQGTGAADDSGLPNDRFFAVRPEGSVSTLKIQRTERGDSAVYLCASSLIGQGNSPLHFGNGTRLTVT.

V usage is TRBV6-5 and J usage is TRBJ2-2, with a possible D match to TRBD1 (6 bases). CDR3 length: 15 amino acids. Germline CDR1 is MNHEY and CDR2 is SVGAGI. The ends were cut back, 6 bases at V and 6 bases at J, with 17 bases in the middle. CDR3 sequence (DNA): TGTGCCAGCAGCCATCTGACCCAGGGGTCCGGGGAGCTGTTTTTT. It yields the protein CASSHLTQGSGELFF.

This chain links TRBV6-5 with TRBJ1-6, with D perhaps matching TRBD1 (6 bases). V gave up 0 bases and J gave up 0 bases, with 6 bases separating them. The germline V gene has CDR1 MNHEY and CDR2 SVGAGI. CDR3 length: 16 residues. This chain's CDR3 is CASSYSDSSYNSPLHF. CDR3 sequence (DNA): TGTGCCAGCAGTTACTCGGACAGCTCCTATAATTCACCCCTCCACTTT.

The V gene is TRBV6-5, the J gene TRBJ1-5, with TRBD1 identical over 7 bases. V shed 4 bases and J 3 bases; nucleotides not matched to a gene: 6. This CDR3 contains 15 residues. Per germline, CDR1 MNHEY and CDR2 SVGAGI. For the CDR3, the DNA is TGTGCCAGCAGTTCCGACAGGGCATACAATCAGCCCCAGCATTTT. This translates into CASSSDRAYNQPQHF.

The chain carries TRBV11-2 and TRBJ1-5; D unresolved. The CDR3 contains 13 residues. V gave up 0 bases and J gave up 6 bases, with 6 bases separating them. In germline, CDR1 is SGHAT, CDR2 FQNNGV. The CDR3 region is CASSLDTTQPQHF. The CDR3 DNA reads as TGTGCCAGCAGCTTAGATACAACTCAGCCCCAGCATTTT.

This clone was recorded once. The rearrangement links TRBV6-6 to TRBJ2-7; D is possibly TRBD1 (8 bases). The CDR3 totals 15 residues. Trimming left V 7 bases short and J 2 bases short, with 18 bases between. Germline V gene lookup returns CDR1 MNHNY and CDR2 SVGAGI (reference sequence). For the CDR3, the DNA is TGTGCCAGCAACAGGGGGAGGGACAGTGCCTACGAGCAGTACTTC. Protein product: CASNRGRDSAYEQYF.

The rearrangement joins TRBV4-1 to TRBJ2-3; 10 nucleotides align to TRBD1. From germline, CDR1 is MGHRA and CDR2 YSYEKL. The CDR3 covers 16 residues. V shed 4 bases and J 1 base; nucleotides not matched to a gene: 5. The CDR3 spells CASSLTGTGGTDTQYF. The CDR3 nucleotides read TGCGCCAGCAGCCTTACCGGGACAGGGGGCACAGATACGCAGTATTTT.

The chain combines TRBV4-2 with TRBJ1-4, with D tentatively TRBD1 (5 bases). V lost 1 base, J lost 3 bases, and 15 bases lay in between. The CDR3 consists of 17 residues. Looked up from germline, CDR1 is LGHNA and CDR2 is YNFKEQ. The CDR3 DNA follows: TGTGCCAGCAGCCAAGGGGGGGAGAGTTGGTCTAATGAAAAACTGTTTTTT. It encodes CASSQGGESWSNEKLFF.

This clone showed up just a few times. The chain couples TRBV11-1 to TRBJ2-7; weak D call: TRBD1 (5 bases). Germline V gene data show CDR1 as SGHAT and CDR2 as FQDESV (reference sequence). The CDR3 extends over 13 amino acids. With 1 base removed from V and 3 bases from J, the gap between germline ends came to 7 bases. The CDR3 DNA reads as TGTGCCAGCAGCTTAGGACAGCTCTACGAGCAGTACTTC. Translated, it gives CASSLGQLYEQYF.

The V gene is TRBV19, the J gene TRBJ2-7; 12 bases are shared with TRBD1. The CDR3 sequence is 16 residues long. Germline values: CDR1 LNHDA, CDR2 SQIVND (reference sequence). The V and J ends lost 3 bases and 5 bases, in that order; junction bases with no gene match: 8. CDR3 residues: CASSMGPGQGANEQYF. In DNA, the CDR3 is TGTGCCAGTAGTATGGGGCCGGGACAGGGGGCCAACGAGCAGTACTTC.

In its sample, this clone was seen once. V and J are TRBV19 and TRBJ2-1, with 10 bases aligning to TRBD2. Trimming cost V 4 bases and J 8 bases; bases outside gene matches: 14. The CDR3 loop spans 17 amino acids. Germline V CDR1 and CDR2: LNHDA, SQIVND (reference sequence). This chain's CDR3 is CASSTPPLAGVYDEQFF. The CDR3 DNA follows: TGTGCCAGTAGTACCCCCCCTCTAGCGGGGGTTTACGATGAGCAGTTCTTC.

The chain links TRBV7-2 to TRBJ1-1, with 9 positions matching TRBD1. This CDR3 is built from 17 residues. Looked up from germline, CDR1 is SGHTA and CDR2 is FQGNSA. With 5 bases clipped from V and 5 bases from J, the junction kept 15 bases outside the gene matches. The CDR3 nucleotides are TGTGCCAGCAGCCCAGGTAGGGACGGGACAGGGTATACTGAAGCTTTCTTT. Translated, it gives CASSPGRDGTGYTEAFF.

The chain combines TRBV19 with TRBJ2-3; TRBD2 might be the D (5 bases). The germline gives CDR1 LNHDA, CDR2 SQIVND (reference sequence). CDR3 size: 14 residues. V lost 2 bases, J lost 4 bases, and 10 bases lay in between. The CDR3 nucleotides read TGTGCCAGTAGTATATTGGGGAGCGCAGATACGCAGTATTTT. Translated, it gives CASSILGSADTQYF.

This chain links TRBV28 with TRBJ2-7, with D possibly matching TRBD2 (7 bases). This CDR3 has 16 amino acids. Trimming pared 7 bases from V and 0 bases from J, leaving 19 bases between. Germline V gives CDR1 MDHEN, CDR2 SYDVKM. The CDR3 here is CASTPRGGGNSYEQYF. The CDR3 DNA reads as TGTGCCAGCACCCCCCGGGGCGGGGGCAACTCCTACGAGCAGTACTTC.

The CDR3 region has the DNA TGTGCCAGCAGTTACGGGGGGACAGGCCGAGCTTTCTTT. It translates to CASSYGGTGRAFF. The chain has TRBV6-2 or TRBV6-3 and TRBJ1-1; TRBD1 aligns across 8 bases. There are 13 residues in the CDR3. Trimming cost V 2 bases and J 10 bases; bases outside gene matches: 6. Germline CDR1 MNHEY, CDR2 SVGEGT.